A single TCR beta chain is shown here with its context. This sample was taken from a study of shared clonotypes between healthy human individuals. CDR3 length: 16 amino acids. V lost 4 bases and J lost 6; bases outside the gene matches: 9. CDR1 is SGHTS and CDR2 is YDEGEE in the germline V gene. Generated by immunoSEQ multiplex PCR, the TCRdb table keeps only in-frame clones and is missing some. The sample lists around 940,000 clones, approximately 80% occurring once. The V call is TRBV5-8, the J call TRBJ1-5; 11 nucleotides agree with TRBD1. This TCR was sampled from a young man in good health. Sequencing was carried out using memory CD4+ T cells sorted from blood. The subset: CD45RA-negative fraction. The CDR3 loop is CASSTRTGGVGQPQHF. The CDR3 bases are TGTGCCAGCAGCACCAGGACAGGGGGCGTCGGTCAGCCCCAGCATTTT.